These 17 T cell receptor beta chains share one sample of origin, sequenced in a study of vaccination and CD4 T cells after COVID-19. Treatment described: roughly 10-day PBMC culture with coronavirus spike peptide pools or control peptides (ViraFEST assay). These receptors' antigens are unknown. Cultured CD4+ T-cell DNA underwent Oncomine TCR Beta short-read sequencing. TCRdb reprocessed the PCR reads with MiXCR, giving one entry per CDR3 protein. This table has several thousand distinct CDR3 sequences, about 61% appearing once. Sequencing used CD4+ T cells from blood, cultured in vitro. Receptors were obtained from a human donor who had recovered from COVID-19.

The rearrangement joins TRBV7-9 to TRBJ1-6, with D uncertain. Trimming left V 5 bases short and J 2 bases short, with 10 bases between. The CDR3 runs 15 residues. CDR1 is SEHNR and CDR2 is FQNEAQ in the germline V gene (reference sequence). CDR3 in DNA: TGTGCCAGCAGCCCGCAGTCCGCCTATAATTCACCCCTCCACTTT. This translates into CASSPQSAYNSPLHF.

The chain uses TRBV15 and TRBJ1-1, with D possibly being TRBD1 (6 bases). Per the germline V gene, CDR1 is LNHNV and CDR2 is YYDKDF (reference sequence). Trimming removed 6 bases from V and 4 bases from J, with 15 bases in between. The CDR3 is made up of 14 amino acids. CDR3 protein: CATRKGGRPTEAFF. The CDR3 coding sequence is TGTGCCACCAGAAAGGGGGGAAGACCCACTGAAGCTTTCTTT. The entire variable domain, with the rest obtained from reference TRBV15 and TRBJ1-1, is as follows: DAMVIQNPRYQVTQFGKPVTLSCSQTLNHNVMYWYQQKSSQAPKLLFHYYDKDFNNEADTPDNFQSRRPNTSFCFLDIRSPGLGDTAMYLCATRKGGRPTEAFFGQGTRLTVV.

The rearrangement uses TRBV7-9 and TRBJ1-1; 8 bases map to TRBD1. The CDR3 runs to 14 residues. The V segment lost 7 bases and the J segment 6 bases; nucleotides outside the gene matches: 10. Looked up from germline, CDR1 is SEHNR and CDR2 is FQNEAQ (reference sequence). CDR3 in amino acids: CASTKTGASAEAFF. DNA for the CDR3: TGTGCCAGCACCAAGACAGGGGCAAGTGCTGAAGCTTTCTTT.

This rearrangement joins TRBV20-1 to TRBJ1-5, with D possibly being TRBD1 (5 bases). CDR1 is DFQATT, CDR2 SNEGSKA, per germline (reference sequence). The CDR3 sequence is 14 residues long. The germline V and J ends were trimmed by 5 bases and 7 bases, with 18 bases remaining between them. CDR3 protein: CSAPPSGRYQPQHF. DNA for the CDR3: TGCAGTGCTCCCCCGTCAGGGAGGTACCAGCCCCAGCATTTT.

V is TRBV20-1 and J is TRBJ1-5; a weak D match, TRBD1 (6 bases). CDR3 length: 14 residues. V shed 5 bases and J shed 2 bases, with 13 bases lying between them. Germline V gene lookup returns CDR1 DFQATT and CDR2 SNEGSKA (reference sequence). The CDR3 region has the DNA TGCAGTGCTTACAGGGTTTTGGGCAATCAGCCCCAGCATTTT. Translating gives CSAYRVLGNQPQHF.

This clonotype was recorded only once. The chain is built from TRBV7-3 and TRBJ2-3, with 10 bases matching TRBD2. Per the germline V gene, CDR1 is SGHTA and CDR2 is FQGTGA. The CDR3 consists of 14 residues. The junction had 5 bases not matched to a gene; V was cut back by 5 bases and J by 6 bases. CDR3 sequence: CASSRAGGGDTQYF. CDR3 nucleotides: TGTGCCAGCAGCCGAGCGGGAGGGGGGGATACGCAGTATTTT.

This clonotype was seen a single time. The gene calls are TRBV28 and TRBJ1-1; TRBD1 might be the D (5 bases). The V and J ends lost 4 bases and 3 bases respectively, with 9 bases between them. Germline V CDR1 and CDR2: MDHEN, SYDVKM. The CDR3 consists of 13 residues. This CDR3 is CASSWGGYTEAFF. The CDR3 DNA reads as TGTGCCAGCAGTTGGGGGGGGTACACTGAAGCTTTCTTT. The full variable domain, with the rest looked up from reference TRBV28 and TRBJ1-1, is DVKVTQSSRYLVKRTGEKVFLECVQDMDHENMFWYRQDPGLGLRLIYFSYDVKMKEKGDIPEGYSVSREKKERFSLILESASTNQTSMYLCASSWGGYTEAFFGQGTRLTVV.

The V call is TRBV20-1, the J call TRBJ1-6; a possible D gene is TRBD1 (6 bases). The CDR3 totals 15 residues. Germline V lookup: CDR1 DFQATT, CDR2 SNEGSKA (reference sequence). Between the trimmed V and J ends, which lost 1 base and 3 bases, there was a span of 10 bases. CDR3 nucleotide sequence: TGCAGTGCTAGAGCAGGGGTCCTCTATAATTCACCCCTCCACTTT. It translates to CSARAGVLYNSPLHF.

The rearrangement uses TRBV20-1 and TRBJ1-5, with D possibly matching TRBD1 (6 bases). This CDR3 region has 15 residues. The germline gives CDR1 DFQATT, CDR2 SNEGSKA (reference sequence). V was cut by 2 bases and J by 1 base, with 12 bases left in between. The DNA of the CDR3 is TGCAGTGCTAGACGCAGGGGTAACAGCAATCAGCCCCAGCATTTT. Translated, it gives CSARRRGNSNQPQHF.

This clonotype is medium-sized. CDR3 nucleotides: TGTGCCAGCAGTGGGGATATGGCAGAGACCCAGTACTTC. Protein: CASSGDMAETQYF. The chain employs TRBV6-4 and TRBJ2-5, with unresolved D. The CDR3 totals 13 residues. V was cut by 4 bases and J by 4 bases, with 10 bases left in between. CDR1 MRHNA and CDR2 SNTAGT come from the germline V gene.

The chain carries TRBV15 and TRBJ2-5; TRBD2 aligns across 7 bases. Germline V gene sequence: CDR1 LNHNV, CDR2 YYDKDF (reference sequence). The CDR3 runs 15 residues. Trimming cost V 4 bases and J 1 base; bases outside gene matches: 6. This CDR3 reads CATSTQRGIQETQYF. Written as DNA, the CDR3 is TGTGCCACCAGCACCCAGCGGGGTATCCAAGAGACCCAGTACTTC.

This clonotype was counted only a few times. This rearrangement joins TRBV20-1 to TRBJ1-5; no firm D call. CDR3 length equals 13 residues. V was shortened by 3 bases and J by 1 base, with 7 bases between the two germline ends. Looked up from germline, CDR1 is DFQATT and CDR2 is SNEGSKA (reference sequence). The CDR3 bases are TGCAGTGCTAGCTCGCGGAGCAATCAGCCCCAGCATTTT. This sequence encodes CSASSRSNQPQHF.

This rearrangement joins TRBV6-1 to TRBJ2-1; unclear D gene. The CDR3 loop spans 12 amino acids. Trimming stripped 7 bases from V and 7 bases from J, with 11 bases between. From germline, CDR1 is MNHNS and CDR2 SASEGT. Here the CDR3 reads CASTSPMNEQFF. In nucleotides, the CDR3 is TGTGCCAGCACCTCCCCCATGAATGAGCAGTTCTTC.

The chain uses TRBV6-1 and TRBJ1-2; 8 positions match TRBD1. CDR3 length equals 13 residues. The germline V gene has CDR1 MNHNS and CDR2 SASEGT. V lost 4 bases and J lost 4; bases outside the gene matches: 2. CDR3 DNA: TGTGCCAGCAGTGTCGACAGGGGCTATGGCTACACCTTC. This translates into CASSVDRGYGYTF.

The chain links TRBV20-1 to TRBJ1-1; D remains ambiguous. The V end lost 3 bases, the J end lost 6 bases, and 20 bases lay between the germline ends. The V gene's germline CDR1 is DFQATT and CDR2 SNEGSKA (reference sequence). The CDR3 contains 15 residues. The CDR3 DNA sequence: TGCAGTGCTAGCGAACAAGGGCGTAGAGAGTCTGAAGCTTTCTTT. Encoded protein: CSASEQGRRESEAFF.

The genes are TRBV28 and TRBJ2-7, with TRBD2 identical over 10 bases. CDR3 size: 15 residues. Trimming took 7 bases from V and 5 from J; bases not matched to a gene: 11. In germline, CDR1 is MDHEN, CDR2 SYDVKM. CDR3 region: CASNALGLASHEQYF. The CDR3 DNA follows: TGTGCCAGCAATGCCTTGGGACTAGCGTCCCACGAGCAGTACTTC.

The V call is TRBV20-1, the J call TRBJ1-6; possible D gene TRBD1, 6 bases. V was clipped by 2 bases and J by 8 bases, with 10 bases between them. The CDR3 has 13 residues. Germline CDR1 DFQATT, CDR2 SNEGSKA (reference sequence). This CDR3 reads CSARRQEHSPLHF. CDR3 in DNA: TGCAGTGCTAGACGACAGGAACATTCACCCCTCCACTTT.